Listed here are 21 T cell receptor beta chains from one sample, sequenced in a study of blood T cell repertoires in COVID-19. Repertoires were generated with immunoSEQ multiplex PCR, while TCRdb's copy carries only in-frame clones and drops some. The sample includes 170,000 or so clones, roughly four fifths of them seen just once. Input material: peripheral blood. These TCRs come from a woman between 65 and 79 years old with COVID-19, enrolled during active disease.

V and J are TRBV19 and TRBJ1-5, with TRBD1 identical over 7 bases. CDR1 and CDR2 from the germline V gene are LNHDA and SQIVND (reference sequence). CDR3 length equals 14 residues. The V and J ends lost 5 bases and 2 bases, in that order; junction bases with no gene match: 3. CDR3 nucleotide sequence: TGTGCCAGTAGTTACAGGGGCGGCAATCAGCCCCAGCATTTT. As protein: CASSYRGGNQPQHF.

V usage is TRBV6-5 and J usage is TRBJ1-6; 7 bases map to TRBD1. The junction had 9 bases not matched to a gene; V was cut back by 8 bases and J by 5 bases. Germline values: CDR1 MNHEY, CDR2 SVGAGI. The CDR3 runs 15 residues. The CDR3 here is CASCRGQLHNSPLHF. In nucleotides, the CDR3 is TGTGCCAGCTGTAGGGGACAGCTACATAATTCACCCCTCCACTTT.

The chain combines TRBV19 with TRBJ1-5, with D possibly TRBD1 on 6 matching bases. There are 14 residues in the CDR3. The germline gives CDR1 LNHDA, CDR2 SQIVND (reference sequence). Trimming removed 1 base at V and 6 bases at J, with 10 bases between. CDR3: CASSIGQTGQPQHF. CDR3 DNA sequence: TGTGCCAGTAGTATAGGGCAGACAGGTCAGCCCCAGCATTTT.

CDR3 DNA sequence: TGTGCCTGGAGTCCCGGGAACAGGGGAGGCCAGCCCCAGCATTTT. This codes for CAWSPGNRGGQPQHF. The chain recombines TRBV30 with TRBJ1-5, with 7 nucleotides matching TRBD1. CDR1 and CDR2 (germline): GTSNPN, SVGIG (reference sequence). The CDR3 sequence is 15 residues long. The V segment lost 2 bases and the J segment 7 bases; nucleotides outside the gene matches: 11. Complete variable domain (other parts from reference TRBV30 and TRBJ1-5): SQTIHQWPATLVQPVGSPLSLECTVEGTSNPNLYWYRQAAGRGLQLLFYSVGIGQISSEVPQNLSASRPQDRQFILSSKKLLLSDSGFYLCAWSPGNRGGQPQHFGDGTRLSIL.

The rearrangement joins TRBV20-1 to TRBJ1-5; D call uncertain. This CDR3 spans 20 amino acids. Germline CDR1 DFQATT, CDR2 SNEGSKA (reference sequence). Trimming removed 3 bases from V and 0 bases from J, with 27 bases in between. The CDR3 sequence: CSASRGMEYALRHSNQPQHF. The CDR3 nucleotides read TGCAGTGCTAGTCGAGGGATGGAGTACGCCCTTCGTCATAGCAATCAGCCCCAGCATTTT.

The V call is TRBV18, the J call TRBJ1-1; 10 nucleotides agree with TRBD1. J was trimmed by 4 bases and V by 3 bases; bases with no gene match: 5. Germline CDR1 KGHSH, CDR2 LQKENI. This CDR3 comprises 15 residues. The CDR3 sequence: CASSPVGTGVTEAFF. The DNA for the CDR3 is TGTGCCAGCTCACCGGTGGGGACAGGGGTCACTGAAGCTTTCTTT. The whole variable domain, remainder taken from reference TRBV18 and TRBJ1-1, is NAGVMQNPRHLVRRRGQEARLRCSPMKGHSHVYWYRQLPEEGLKFMVYLQKENIIDESGMPKERFSAEFPKEGPSILRIQQVVRGDSAAYFCASSPVGTGVTEAFFGQGTRLTVV.

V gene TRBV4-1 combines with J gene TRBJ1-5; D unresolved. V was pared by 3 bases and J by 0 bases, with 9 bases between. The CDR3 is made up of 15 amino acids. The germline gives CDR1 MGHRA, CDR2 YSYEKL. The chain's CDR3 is CASSQKSGSNQPQHF. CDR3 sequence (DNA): TGCGCCAGCAGCCAGAAGTCGGGTAGCAATCAGCCCCAGCATTTT.

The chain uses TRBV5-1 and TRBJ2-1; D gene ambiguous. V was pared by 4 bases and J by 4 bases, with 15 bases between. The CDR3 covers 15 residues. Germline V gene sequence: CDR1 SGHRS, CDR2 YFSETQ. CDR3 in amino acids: CASSGAGLSYNEQFF. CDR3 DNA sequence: TGCGCCAGCAGCGGCGCAGGCCTAAGTTACAATGAGCAGTTCTTC.

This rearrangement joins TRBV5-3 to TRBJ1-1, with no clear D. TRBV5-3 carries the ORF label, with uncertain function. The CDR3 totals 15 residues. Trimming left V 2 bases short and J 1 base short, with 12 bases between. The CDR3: CARSLGLQTNTEAFF. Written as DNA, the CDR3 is TGTGCCAGAAGCTTAGGTTTACAGACGAACACTGAAGCTTTCTTT.

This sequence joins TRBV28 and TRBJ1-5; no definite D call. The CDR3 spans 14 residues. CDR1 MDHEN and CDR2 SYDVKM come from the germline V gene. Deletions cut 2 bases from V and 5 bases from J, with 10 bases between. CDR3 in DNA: TGTGCCAGCAGTTTAGCGGTGGGTGATCAGCCCCAGCATTTT. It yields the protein CASSLAVGDQPQHF. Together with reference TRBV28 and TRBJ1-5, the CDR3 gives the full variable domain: DVKVTQSSRYLVKRTGEKVFLECVQDMDHENMFWYRQDPGLGLRLIYFSYDVKMKEKGDIPEGYSVSREKKERFSLILESASTNQTSMYLCASSLAVGDQPQHFGDGTRLSIL.

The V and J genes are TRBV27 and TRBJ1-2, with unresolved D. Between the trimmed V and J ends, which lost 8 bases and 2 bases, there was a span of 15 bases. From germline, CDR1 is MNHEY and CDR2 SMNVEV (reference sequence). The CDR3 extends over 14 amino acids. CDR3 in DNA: TGTGCCAGCCGCGGGATGGGCAGCAACTATGGCTACACCTTC. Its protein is CASRGMGSNYGYTF.

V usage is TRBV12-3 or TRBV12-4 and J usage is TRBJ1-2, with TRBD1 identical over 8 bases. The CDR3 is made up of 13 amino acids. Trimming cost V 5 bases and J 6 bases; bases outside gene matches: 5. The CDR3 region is CASSPDRAHGYTF. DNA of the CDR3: TGTGCCAGCAGTCCGGACAGGGCTCATGGCTACACCTTC.

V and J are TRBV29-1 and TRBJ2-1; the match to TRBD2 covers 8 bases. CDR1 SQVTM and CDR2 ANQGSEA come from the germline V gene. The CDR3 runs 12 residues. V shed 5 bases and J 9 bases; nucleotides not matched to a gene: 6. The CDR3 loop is CSVRTSFSEQFF. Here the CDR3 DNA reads TGCAGCGTTCGGACTAGCTTTAGTGAGCAGTTCTTC.

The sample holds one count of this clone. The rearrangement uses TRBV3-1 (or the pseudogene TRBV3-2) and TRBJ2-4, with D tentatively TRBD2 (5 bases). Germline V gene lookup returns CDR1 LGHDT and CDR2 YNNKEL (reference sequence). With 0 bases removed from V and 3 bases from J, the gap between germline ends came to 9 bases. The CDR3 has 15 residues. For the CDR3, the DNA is TGTGCCAGCAGCCAAGAGCGGGTGGGCAAAAACATTCAGTACTTC. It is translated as CASSQERVGKNIQYF.

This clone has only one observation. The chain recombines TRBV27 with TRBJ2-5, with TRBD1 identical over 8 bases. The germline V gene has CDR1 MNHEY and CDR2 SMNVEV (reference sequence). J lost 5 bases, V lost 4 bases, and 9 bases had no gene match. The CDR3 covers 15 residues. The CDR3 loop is CASSSLTGVGETQYF. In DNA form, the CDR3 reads TGTGCCAGCAGTTCTTTGACAGGGGTTGGGGAGACCCAGTACTTC.

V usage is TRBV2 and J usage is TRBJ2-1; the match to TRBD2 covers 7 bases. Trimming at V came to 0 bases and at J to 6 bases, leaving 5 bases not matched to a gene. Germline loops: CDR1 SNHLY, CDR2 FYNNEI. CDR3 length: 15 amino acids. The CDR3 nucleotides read TGTGCCAGCAGTGAAGCCCTCCCGGGAGGCAATGAGCAGTTCTTC. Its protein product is CASSEALPGGNEQFF.

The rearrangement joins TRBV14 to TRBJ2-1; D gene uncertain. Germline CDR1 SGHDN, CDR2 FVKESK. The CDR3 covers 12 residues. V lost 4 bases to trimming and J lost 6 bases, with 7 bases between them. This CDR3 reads CASSRSSNEQFF. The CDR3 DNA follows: TGTGCCAGCAGCCGCTCTAGCAATGAGCAGTTCTTC. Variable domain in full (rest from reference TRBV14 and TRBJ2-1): EAGVTQFPSHSVIEKGQTVTLRCDPISGHDNLYWYRRVMGKEIKFLLHFVKESKQDESGMPNNRFLAERTGGTYSTLKVQPAELEDSGVYFCASSRSSNEQFFGPGTRLTVL.

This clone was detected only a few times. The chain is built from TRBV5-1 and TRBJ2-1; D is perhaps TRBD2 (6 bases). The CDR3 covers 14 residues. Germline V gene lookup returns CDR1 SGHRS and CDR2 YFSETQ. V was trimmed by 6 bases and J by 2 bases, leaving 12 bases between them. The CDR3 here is CASTALATYNEQFF. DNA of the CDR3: TGCGCCAGCACGGCTCTAGCGACCTACAATGAGCAGTTCTTC. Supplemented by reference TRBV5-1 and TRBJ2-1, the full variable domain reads KAGVTQTPRYLIKTRGQQVTLSCSPISGHRSVSWYQQTPGQGLQFLFEYFSETQRNKGNFPGRFSGRQFSNSRSEMNVSTLELGDSALYLCASTALATYNEQFFGPGTRLTVL.

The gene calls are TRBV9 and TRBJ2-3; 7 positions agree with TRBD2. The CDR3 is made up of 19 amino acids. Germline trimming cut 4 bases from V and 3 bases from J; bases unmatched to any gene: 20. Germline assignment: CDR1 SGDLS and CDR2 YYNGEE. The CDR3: CASSPRGGVTGGGTDTQYF. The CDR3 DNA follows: TGTGCCAGCAGCCCACGTGGTGGGGTAACGGGGGGAGGAACAGATACGCAGTATTTT.

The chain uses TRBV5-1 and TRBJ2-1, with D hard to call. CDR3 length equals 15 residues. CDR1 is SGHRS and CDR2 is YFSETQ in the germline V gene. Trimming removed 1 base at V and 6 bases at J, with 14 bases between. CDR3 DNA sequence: TGCGCCAGCAGCTTGTTCCCTTTGCGTACCAATGAGCAGTTCTTC. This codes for CASSLFPLRTNEQFF.

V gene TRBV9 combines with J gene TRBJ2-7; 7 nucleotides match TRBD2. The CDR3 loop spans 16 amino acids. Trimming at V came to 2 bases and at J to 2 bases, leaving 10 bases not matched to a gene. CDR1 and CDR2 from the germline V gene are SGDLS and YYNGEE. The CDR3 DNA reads TGTGCCAGCAGCGTCAAGGGAGGGATTGGGACCTACGAGCAGTACTTC. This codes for CASSVKGGIGTYEQYF.